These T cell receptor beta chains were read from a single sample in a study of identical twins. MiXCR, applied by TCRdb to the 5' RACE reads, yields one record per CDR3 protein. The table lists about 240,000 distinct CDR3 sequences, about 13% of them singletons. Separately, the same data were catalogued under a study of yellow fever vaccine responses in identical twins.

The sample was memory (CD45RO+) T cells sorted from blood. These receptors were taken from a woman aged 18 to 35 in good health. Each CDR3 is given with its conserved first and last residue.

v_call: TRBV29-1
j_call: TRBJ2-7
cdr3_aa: CSVQDRLEQYF

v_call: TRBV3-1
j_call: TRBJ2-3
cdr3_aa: CASSTNYPHTQYF

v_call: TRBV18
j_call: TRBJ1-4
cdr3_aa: CASSLRIGPNEKLFF

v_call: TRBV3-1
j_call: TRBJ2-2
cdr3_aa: CASSRNGGELFF

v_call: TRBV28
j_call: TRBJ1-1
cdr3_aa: CASSFRAFSTEAFF

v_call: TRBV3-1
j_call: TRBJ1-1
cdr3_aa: CASSQPLGQGRPFF

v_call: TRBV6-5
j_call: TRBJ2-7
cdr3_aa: CASSYDSSSYEQYF

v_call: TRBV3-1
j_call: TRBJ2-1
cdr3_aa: CASSLDPRGRKEQFF

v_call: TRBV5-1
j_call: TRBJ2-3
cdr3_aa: CASSLTVGSGGDTQYF

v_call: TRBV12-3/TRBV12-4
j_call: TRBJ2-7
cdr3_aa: CASSGRSSYEQYF

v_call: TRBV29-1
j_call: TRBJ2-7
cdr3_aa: CSVAQREYEQHF

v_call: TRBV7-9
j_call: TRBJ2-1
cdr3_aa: CASSLAPSGRLGEQFF

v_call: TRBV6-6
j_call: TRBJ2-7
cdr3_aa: CASSGGGAWEQYF

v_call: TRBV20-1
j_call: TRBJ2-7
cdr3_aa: CSARISGSSYEQYF

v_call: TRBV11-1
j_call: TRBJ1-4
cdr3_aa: CASSSRGPDSRRNEKLFF

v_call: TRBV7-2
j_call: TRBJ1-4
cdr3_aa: CASSLLQFEKLFF

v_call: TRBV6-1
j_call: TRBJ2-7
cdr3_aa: CASRERTGEVSPYEQYF

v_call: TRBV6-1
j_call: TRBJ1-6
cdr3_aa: CASKLPGERSPLHF

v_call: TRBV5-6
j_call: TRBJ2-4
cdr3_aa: CASSPGAENIQYF

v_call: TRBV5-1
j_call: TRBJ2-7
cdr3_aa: CASSLTGGWYEQYF

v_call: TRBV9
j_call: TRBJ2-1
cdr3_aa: CASSELGTDNEQFF

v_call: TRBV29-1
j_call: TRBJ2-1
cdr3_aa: CSAGQGAGEQFF

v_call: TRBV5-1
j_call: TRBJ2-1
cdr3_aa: CASSKTGGTYNEQFF

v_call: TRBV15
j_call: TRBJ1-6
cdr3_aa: CATSRDVNSPLHF

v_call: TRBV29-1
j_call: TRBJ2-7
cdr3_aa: CSVTGGEQYF

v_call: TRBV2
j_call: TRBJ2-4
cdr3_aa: CASSEQREIKNIQYF

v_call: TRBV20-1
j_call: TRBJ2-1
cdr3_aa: CSAKGRIPYNEQFF

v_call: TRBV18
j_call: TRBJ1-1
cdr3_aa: CASSQGQGPTEAFF

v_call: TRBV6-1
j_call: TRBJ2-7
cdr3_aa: CASSESTTSSYEQYF

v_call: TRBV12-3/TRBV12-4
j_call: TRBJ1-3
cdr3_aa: CASSRQGSSGNTIYF

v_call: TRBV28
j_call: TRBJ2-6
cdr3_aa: CASSLGHLSGANVLTF

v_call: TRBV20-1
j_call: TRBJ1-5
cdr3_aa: CSASQGRDQPQHF

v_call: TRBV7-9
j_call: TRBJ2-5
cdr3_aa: CASSLVRPSKETQYF

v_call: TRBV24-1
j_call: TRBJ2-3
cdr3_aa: CATSDQKLTSGGATDTQYF

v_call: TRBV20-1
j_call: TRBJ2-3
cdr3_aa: CSAEDSGGTDTQYF

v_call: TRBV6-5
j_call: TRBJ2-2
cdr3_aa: CASSYPSGGGAGELFF

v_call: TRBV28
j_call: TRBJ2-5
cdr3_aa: CASSRPSGRLYQETQYF

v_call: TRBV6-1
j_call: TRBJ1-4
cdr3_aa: CASARGWGEKLFF

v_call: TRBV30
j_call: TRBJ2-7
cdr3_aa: CAWSVNRGYEQYF

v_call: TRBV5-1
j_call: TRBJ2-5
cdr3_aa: CASSFHDRGFYQETQYF

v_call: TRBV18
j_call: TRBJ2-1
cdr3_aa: CASSPMRESSYNEQFF

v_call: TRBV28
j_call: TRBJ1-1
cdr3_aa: CASTPTRNTEAFF

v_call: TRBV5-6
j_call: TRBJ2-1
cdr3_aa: CASSHLGRGGNNEQFF

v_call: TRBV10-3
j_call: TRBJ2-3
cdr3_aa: CAIKGVGTDTQYF

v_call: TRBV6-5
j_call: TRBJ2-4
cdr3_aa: CASSYDMDKNIQYF